This TCR beta chain was observed in a study of T-cell memory formation after mild COVID-19. For the study at large: Clustering of TCRs was largely donor specific.

TCRdb ran MiXCR on the 5' RACE reads and lists one entry per CDR3 protein. The table shows 150,000 or so distinct CDR3 sequences, with about 14% occurring only once. General study points: Clones which contracted sat mainly in CM and EM if CD4+, and in EMRA if CD8+. Day 15 to 85 contractors were CD4/CD8 balanced; later expanders leaned CD4+.

Only a few counts were recorded for this clonotype. What it binds is unknown. The CDR3 sequence is 14 residues long. Between the trimmed V and J ends, which lost 2 bases and 3 bases, there was a span of 11 bases. Germline CDR1 reads MNHEY; CDR2 reads SVGAGI. The specimen was PBMCs or a T cell subset sorted from them (not recorded which). The V and J genes are TRBV6-5 and TRBJ2-7, with no clear D. The sequence was collected from an adult woman who had mild COVID-19 (a few samples of this study predate the infection). Cell type and time point are not known. The DNA for the CDR3 is TGTGCCAGCAGTTACGTCTCCGGTGGCTACGAGCAGTACTTC. The encoded protein is CASSYVSGGYEQYF.